The 7 T cell receptor beta chains reported below all come from one sample, sequenced in a study of T-cell reconstitution after alpha-beta-depleted transplantation in children. Unique molecular identifiers were built into the TCRbeta library. Via MiXCR, TCRdb re-called the PCR reads, giving one row per CDR3 protein. The sample holds around 480,000 distinct CDR3 sequences; over 25% are singletons and the top ten take less than 2.5%. The specimen was PBMCs from the stem cell graft donor, collected from the stem cell graft. Receptor source: a human donor who donated a stem cell graft to a child with aplastic anemia.

This clonotype has just a few counts. V gene TRBV29-1 combines with J gene TRBJ2-1; D gene uncertain. The CDR3 is 11 amino acids. Germline loops: CDR1 SQVTM, CDR2 ANQGSEA. Between the trimmed V and J ends, which lost 7 bases and 8 bases, there was a span of 12 bases. CDR3 residues: CSGTSWDEQFF. In DNA form, the CDR3 reads TGCAGCGGAACCAGCTGGGATGAGCAGTTCTTC.

This clonotype was counted between two and nine times. The chain links TRBV5-1 to TRBJ2-7; 10 nucleotides line up with TRBD2. The CDR3 covers 16 residues. V was pared by 7 bases and J by 4 bases, with 14 bases of the junction left unmatched. Germline V CDR1 and CDR2: SGHRS, YFSETQ. The CDR3 region is CASSLWGLAGAYEQYF. The CDR3 nucleotides read TGCGCCAGCTCTCTCTGGGGGCTAGCGGGAGCGTACGAGCAGTACTTC.

This clonotype was seen more than once but under ten times. This chain connects TRBV7-6 to TRBJ2-2; 8 nucleotides line up with TRBD1. This CDR3 is built from 15 residues. V shed 5 bases and J 4 bases; nucleotides not matched to a gene: 6. The V gene's germline CDR1 is SGHVS and CDR2 FNYEAQ. This CDR3 is CASSPQGQATGELFF. CDR3 coding DNA: TGTGCCAGCAGCCCCCAGGGACAGGCCACCGGGGAGCTGTTTTTT.

The CDR3 nucleotides are TGTGCCAGCAGTTTTCCTAGGGGGAGGGGGATAGACGAGCAGTACTTC. It is translated as CASSFPRGRGIDEQYF. The J gene is TRBJ2-7, the V gene TRBV28; TRBD2 might be the D (7 bases). CDR1 and CDR2 (germline): MDHEN, SYDVKM. The CDR3 covers 16 residues. The V end lost 3 bases, the J end lost 5 bases, and 20 bases lay between the germline ends. The full variable domain, its missing parts supplied by reference TRBV28 and TRBJ2-7, is DVKVTQSSRYLVKRTGEKVFLECVQDMDHENMFWYRQDPGLGLRLIYFSYDVKMKEKGDIPEGYSVSREKKERFSLILESASTNQTSMYLCASSFPRGRGIDEQYFGPGTRLTVT.

The chain uses TRBV28 and TRBJ1-4; 7 bases are a match to TRBD1. The CDR3 loop spans 16 amino acids. CDR1 and CDR2 from the germline V gene are MDHEN and SYDVKM. V trimming: 5 bases; J trimming: 4 bases; junction bases outside the gene matches: 10. CDR3: CASSRDGQAVNEKLFF. As DNA, the CDR3 is TGTGCCAGCAGTCGAGACGGACAGGCGGTTAATGAAAAACTGTTTTTT.

This clonotype has only a few counts. This chain uses TRBV7-2 with TRBJ2-3, with D unresolved. Germline CDR1 and CDR2: SGHTA and FQGNSA. The CDR3 runs 14 residues. V shed 3 bases and J shed 1 base, with 8 bases lying between them. CDR3 sequence: CASSFYGGTDTQYF. DNA for the CDR3: TGTGCCAGCAGCTTCTATGGCGGCACAGATACGCAGTATTTT.

CDR3 bases: TGTGCCAGCAGTTTTGTAGGGACCCAGGCAGATACGCAGTATTTT. It yields the protein CASSFVGTQADTQYF. The chain links TRBV28 to TRBJ2-3, with D perhaps assigned TRBD1 or TRBD2 (5 bases each). Trimming removed 3 bases from V and 4 bases from J, with 14 bases in between. The CDR3 has 15 residues. Germline V lookup: CDR1 MDHEN, CDR2 SYDVKM.